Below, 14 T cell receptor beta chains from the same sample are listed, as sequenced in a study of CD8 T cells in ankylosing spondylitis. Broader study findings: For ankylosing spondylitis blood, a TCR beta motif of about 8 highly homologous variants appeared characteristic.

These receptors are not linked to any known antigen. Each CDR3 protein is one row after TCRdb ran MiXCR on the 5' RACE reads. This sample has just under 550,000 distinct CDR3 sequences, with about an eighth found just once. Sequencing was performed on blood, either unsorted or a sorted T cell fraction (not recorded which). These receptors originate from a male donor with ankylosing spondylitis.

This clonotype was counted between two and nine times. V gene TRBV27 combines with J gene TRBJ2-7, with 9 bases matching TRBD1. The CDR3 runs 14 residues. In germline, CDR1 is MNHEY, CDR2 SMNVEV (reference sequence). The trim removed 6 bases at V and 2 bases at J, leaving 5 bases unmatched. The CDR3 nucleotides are TGTGCCAGCAGGGGGACAGGGAAAACCTACGAGCAGTACTTC. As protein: CASRGTGKTYEQYF.

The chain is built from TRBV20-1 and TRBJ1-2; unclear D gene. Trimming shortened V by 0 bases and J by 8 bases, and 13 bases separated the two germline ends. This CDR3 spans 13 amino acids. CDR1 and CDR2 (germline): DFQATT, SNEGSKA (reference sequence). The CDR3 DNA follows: TGCAGTGCTAGAGATTTGGTGGGATACGGCTACACCTTC. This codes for CSARDLVGYGYTF.

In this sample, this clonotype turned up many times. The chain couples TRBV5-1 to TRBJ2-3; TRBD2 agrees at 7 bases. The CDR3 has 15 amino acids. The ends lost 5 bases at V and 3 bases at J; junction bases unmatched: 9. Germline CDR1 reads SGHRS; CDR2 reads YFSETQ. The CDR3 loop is CASSFRGSSTDTQYF. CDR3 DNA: TGCGCCAGCAGTTTTCGCGGGAGTTCGACAGATACGCAGTATTTT.

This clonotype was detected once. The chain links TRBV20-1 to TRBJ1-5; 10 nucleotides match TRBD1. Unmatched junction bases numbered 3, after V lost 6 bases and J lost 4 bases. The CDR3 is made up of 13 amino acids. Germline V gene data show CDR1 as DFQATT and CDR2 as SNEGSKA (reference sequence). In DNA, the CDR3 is TGCAGTGCGCTGGGACAGGGGAATCAGCCCCAGCATTTT. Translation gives CSALGQGNQPQHF.

In DNA form, the CDR3 reads TGTGCCAGCAGCAGAAGTGGGGGATCCCCGTACTACGAGCAGTACTTC. It specifies CASSRSGGSPYYEQYF. The chain employs TRBV3-1 and TRBJ2-7, with D perhaps assigned TRBD1 or TRBD2 (5 bases each). V lost 5 bases, J lost 3 bases, and 20 bases lay in between. CDR3 length: 16 amino acids. Germline V lookup: CDR1 LGHDT, CDR2 YNNKEL (reference sequence).

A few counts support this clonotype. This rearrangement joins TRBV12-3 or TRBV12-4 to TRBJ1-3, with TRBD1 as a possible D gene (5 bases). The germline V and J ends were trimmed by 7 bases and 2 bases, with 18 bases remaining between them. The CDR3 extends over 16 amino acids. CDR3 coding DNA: TGTGCCAGCACTCCCTCGGGTGGCAGGGCTGGAAACACCATATATTTT. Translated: CASTPSGGRAGNTIYF.

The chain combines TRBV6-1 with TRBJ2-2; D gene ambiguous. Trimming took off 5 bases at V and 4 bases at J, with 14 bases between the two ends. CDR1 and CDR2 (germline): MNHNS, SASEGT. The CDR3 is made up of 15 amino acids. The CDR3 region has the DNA TGTGCCAGCAGTCAAAATATTGGGATCACCGGGGAGCTGTTTTTT. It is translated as CASSQNIGITGELFF.

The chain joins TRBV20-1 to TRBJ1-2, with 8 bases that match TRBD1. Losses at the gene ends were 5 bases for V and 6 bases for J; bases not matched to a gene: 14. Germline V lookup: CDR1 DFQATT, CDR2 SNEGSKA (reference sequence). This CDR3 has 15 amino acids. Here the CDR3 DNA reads TGCAGTGCTCCCTTCCCGACAGGGGCAAGGCATGGCTACACCTTC. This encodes CSAPFPTGARHGYTF.

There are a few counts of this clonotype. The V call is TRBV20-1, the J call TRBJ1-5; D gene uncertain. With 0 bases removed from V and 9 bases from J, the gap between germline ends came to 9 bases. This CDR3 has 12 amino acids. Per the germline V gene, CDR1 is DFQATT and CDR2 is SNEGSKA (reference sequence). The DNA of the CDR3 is TGCAGTGCTAGAGATCACAGCAGGCCCCAGCATTTT. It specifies CSARDHSRPQHF.

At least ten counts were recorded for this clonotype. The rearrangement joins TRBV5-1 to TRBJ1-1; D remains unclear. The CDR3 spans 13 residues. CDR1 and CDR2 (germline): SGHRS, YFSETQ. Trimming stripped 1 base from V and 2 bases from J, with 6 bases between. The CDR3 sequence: CASSLKVNTEAFF. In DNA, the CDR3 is TGCGCCAGCAGCTTGAAGGTCAACACTGAAGCTTTCTTT.

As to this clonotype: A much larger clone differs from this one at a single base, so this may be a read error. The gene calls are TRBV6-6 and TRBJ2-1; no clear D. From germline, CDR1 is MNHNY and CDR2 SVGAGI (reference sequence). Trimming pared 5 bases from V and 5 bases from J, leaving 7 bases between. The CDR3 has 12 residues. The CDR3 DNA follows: TGTGCCAGCAGTACAAGAGACAATGAGCAGTTCTTC. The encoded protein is CASSTRDNEQFF.

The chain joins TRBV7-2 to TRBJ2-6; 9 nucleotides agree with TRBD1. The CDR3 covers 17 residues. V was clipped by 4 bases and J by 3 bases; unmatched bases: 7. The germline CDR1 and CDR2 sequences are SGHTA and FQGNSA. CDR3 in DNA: TGTGCCAGCAGCTATCCGGGACAGGGCTATGGGGCCAACGTCCTGACTTTC. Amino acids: CASSYPGQGYGANVLTF.

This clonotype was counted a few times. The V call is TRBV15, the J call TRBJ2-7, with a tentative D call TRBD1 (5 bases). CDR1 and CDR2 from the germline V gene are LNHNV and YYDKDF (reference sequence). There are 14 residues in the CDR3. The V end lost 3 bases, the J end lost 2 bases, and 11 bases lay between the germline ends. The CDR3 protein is CATSSREPPYEQYV. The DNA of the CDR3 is TGTGCCACCAGCAGCAGGGAACCCCCCTACGAGCAGTACGTC.

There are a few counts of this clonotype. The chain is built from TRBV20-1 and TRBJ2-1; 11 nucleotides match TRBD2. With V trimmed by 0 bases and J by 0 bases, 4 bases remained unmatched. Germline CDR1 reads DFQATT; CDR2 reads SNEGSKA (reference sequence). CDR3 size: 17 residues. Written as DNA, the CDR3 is TGCAGTGCTAGAGATAGCGGGAGGGCCAACTCCTACAATGAGCAGTTCTTC. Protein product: CSARDSGRANSYNEQFF.